The sequence of this TCR beta chain was determined in a study of T cell repertoires in cytomegalovirus infection. Study-level information: Indications came from public TCR beta signatures; they pointed to CMV infection and to a matching HLA type.

As for this clonotype: No antigen is known for it.

TCRdb re-called the reads with MiXCR, one entry per CDR3 protein. The sample includes hundreds of thousands of distinct CDR3 sequences, 15% to 20% of them seen just once. Trimming removed 2 bases from V and 4 bases from J, with 11 bases in between. Germline assignment: CDR1 MNHEY and CDR2 SMNVEV (reference sequence). CDR3 size: 14 residues. General study results and limits: Clonotypes of TCR beta that were HLA-C-restricted and CMV-specific dominated the ex vivo response. Carriers of CMV plus the relevant HLA were identified by cumulative public TCR beta family frequency.

The genes are TRBV27 and TRBJ2-5; D could derive from TRBD1 or TRBD2 (6 bases each). Input material: PBMCs. This receptor was taken from a human donor in good health (CMV status not recorded). Some clones in this sample may be carry-over from other donors' samples. The CDR3 sequence is CASSLTGAGETQYF. The CDR3 nucleotides are TGTGCCAGCAGTTTAACGGGGGCCGGAGAGACCCAGTACTTC.